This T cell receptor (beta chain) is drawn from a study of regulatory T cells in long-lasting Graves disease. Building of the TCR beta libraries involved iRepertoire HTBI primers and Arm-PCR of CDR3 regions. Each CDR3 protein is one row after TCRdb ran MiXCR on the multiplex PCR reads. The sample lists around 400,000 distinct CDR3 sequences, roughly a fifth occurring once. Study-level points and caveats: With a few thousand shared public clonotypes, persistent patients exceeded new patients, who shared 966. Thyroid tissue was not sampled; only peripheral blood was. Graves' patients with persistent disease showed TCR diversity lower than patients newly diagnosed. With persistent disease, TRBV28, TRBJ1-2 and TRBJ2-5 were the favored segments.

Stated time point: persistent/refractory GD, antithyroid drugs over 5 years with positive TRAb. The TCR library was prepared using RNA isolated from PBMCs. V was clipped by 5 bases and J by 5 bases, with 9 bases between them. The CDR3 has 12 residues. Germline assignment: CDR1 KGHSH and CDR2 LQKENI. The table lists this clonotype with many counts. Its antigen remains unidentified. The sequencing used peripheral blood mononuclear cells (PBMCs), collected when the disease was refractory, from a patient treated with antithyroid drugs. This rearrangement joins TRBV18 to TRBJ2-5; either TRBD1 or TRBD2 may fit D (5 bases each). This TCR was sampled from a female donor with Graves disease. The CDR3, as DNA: TGTGCCAGCTCAACTGAGGGGGAGACCCAGTACTTC. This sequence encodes CASSTEGETQYF.